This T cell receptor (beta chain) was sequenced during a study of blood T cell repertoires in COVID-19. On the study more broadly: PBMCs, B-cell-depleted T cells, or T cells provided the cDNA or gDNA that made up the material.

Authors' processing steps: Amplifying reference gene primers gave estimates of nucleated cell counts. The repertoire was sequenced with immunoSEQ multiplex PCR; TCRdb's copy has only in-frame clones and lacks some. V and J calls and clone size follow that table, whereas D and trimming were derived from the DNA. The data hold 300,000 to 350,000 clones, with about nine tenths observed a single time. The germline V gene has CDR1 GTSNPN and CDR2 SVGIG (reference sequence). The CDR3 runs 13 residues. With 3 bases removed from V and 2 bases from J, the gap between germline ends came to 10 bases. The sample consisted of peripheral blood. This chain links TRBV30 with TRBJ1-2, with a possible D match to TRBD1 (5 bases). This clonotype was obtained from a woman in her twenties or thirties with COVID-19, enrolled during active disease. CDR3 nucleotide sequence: TGTGCCTGGAGGATGACAGAGAACTATGGCTACACCTTC. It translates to CAWRMTENYGYTF.